Following are 11 T cell receptor beta chains from one sample sequenced in a study of T cell responses to AZD1222 COVID-19 vaccine. Data came from immunoSEQ multiplex PCR; TCRdb stores just in-frame clones and leaves some out. The sample shows just over 150,000 clones, 85% to 90% of them seen only once. This material consisted of peripheral blood, taken 28 days after the second AZD1222 dose. All receptors come from an adult who received the AZD1222 COVID-19 vaccine.

This chain connects TRBV5-1 to TRBJ1-2, with 8 bases fitting TRBD1. Germline CDR1 and CDR2: SGHRS and YFSETQ. The V and J ends lost 0 bases and 3 bases, in that order; junction bases with no gene match: 4. The length of the CDR3 is 15 residues. Here the CDR3 reads CASSLDRGEYYGYTF. The CDR3 DNA reads TGCGCCAGCAGCTTGGACAGGGGGGAGTACTATGGCTACACCTTC.

V gene TRBV7-3 combines with J gene TRBJ2-2; TRBD2 matches at 8 bases. Germline assignment: CDR1 SGHTA and CDR2 FQGTGA. The CDR3 length is 15 residues. The ends lost 4 bases at V and 6 bases at J; junction bases unmatched: 7. The CDR3 DNA reads TGTGCCAGCAGCTCCAAGCGGGAGACCCCCGGGGAGCTGTTTTTT. Translating gives CASSSKRETPGELFF. Full variable domain (missing parts from reference TRBV7-3 and TRBJ2-2): GAGVSQTPSNKVTEKGKYVELRCDPISGHTALYWYRQSLGQGPEFLIYFQGTGAADDSGLPNDRFFAVRPEGSVSTLKIQRTERGDSAVYLCASSSKRETPGELFFGEGSRLTVL.

V gene TRBV6-2 or TRBV6-3 combines with J gene TRBJ2-6, with D tentatively TRBD1 or TRBD2 (5 bases each). Germline CDR1 reads MNHEY; CDR2 reads SVGEGT. The CDR3 is made up of 15 amino acids. The germline V and J ends were trimmed by 4 bases and 4 bases, with 11 bases remaining between them. This CDR3 is CASSFGTAGANVLTF. CDR3 DNA sequence: TGTGCCAGCAGTTTCGGGACCGCCGGGGCCAACGTCCTGACTTTC.

The chain combines TRBV3-1 (or the pseudogene TRBV3-2) with TRBJ1-2; 7 positions agree with TRBD1. CDR3 size: 15 residues. CDR1 is LGHDT and CDR2 is YNNKEL in the germline V gene (reference sequence). Trimming at V came to 1 base and at J to 6 bases, leaving 8 bases not matched to a gene. The DNA of the CDR3 is TGTGCCAGCAGCCAAGTGTCAGGGGGTTGGGATGGCTACACCTTC. As protein: CASSQVSGGWDGYTF.

The rearrangement joins TRBV5-4 to TRBJ1-2, with a weak D call TRBD1 (6 bases). The CDR3 is 15 residues long. Germline V CDR1 and CDR2: SGHNT, YYREEE (reference sequence). The V and J ends lost 0 bases and 2 bases respectively, with 11 bases between them. CDR3 sequence (DNA): TGTGCCAGCAGCTTGGCGGGGGGCTCGAACTATGGCTACACCTTC. This encodes CASSLAGGSNYGYTF.

A note on this clone: No DNA is shown, since the ends of the CDR3 on it are uncertain; the CDR3 is the one TCRdb lists. The rearrangement links TRBV2 to TRBJ2-3; the D call in the table, TRBD2, was not verified against the DNA. The CDR3 has 14 amino acids, counting both end residues. CDR1 is SNHLY, CDR2 FYNNEI, per germline. CDR3 region: CASILGGPTDTQYF.

The chain links TRBV14 to TRBJ2-2; D uncertain. Trimming removed 1 base from V and 2 bases from J, with 5 bases in between. The CDR3 length is 14 residues. Germline CDR1 SGHDN, CDR2 FVKESK. CDR3 nucleotide sequence: TGTGCCAGCAGCCAAGCTCGTAACACCGGGGAGCTGTTTTTT. This codes for CASSQARNTGELFF.

CDR3 residues: CAWSVSGTPFQPQHF. The CDR3 DNA is TGTGCCTGGAGTGTATCTGGGACACCATTTCAGCCCCAGCATTTT. The chain is built from TRBV30 and TRBJ1-5; tentative D call: TRBD1 (6 bases). The germline CDR1 and CDR2 sequences are GTSNPN and SVGIG (reference sequence). Trimming stripped 0 bases from V and 6 bases from J, with 15 bases between. The length of the CDR3 is 15 residues.

The chain uses TRBV5-1 and TRBJ2-2; either TRBD1 or TRBD2 may fit D (5 bases each). Trimming took off 4 bases at V and 4 bases at J, with 20 bases between the two ends. The CDR3 has 17 amino acids. The germline V gene has CDR1 SGHRS and CDR2 YFSETQ. The DNA of the CDR3 is TGCGCCAGCAGCCCCTCCGAAGGGACCCGAGGCACCGGGGAGCTGTTTTTT. It codes for CASSPSEGTRGTGELFF.

The chain combines TRBV27 with TRBJ1-5, with no clear D. CDR3 length equals 13 residues. From germline, CDR1 is MNHEY and CDR2 SMNVEV (reference sequence). Trimming cost V 1 base and J 7 bases, with 8 bases left between them. The CDR3 DNA reads TGTGCCAGCAGTTTATACCCCCGGCAGCCCCAGCATTTT. This codes for CASSLYPRQPQHF.

The gene calls are TRBV4-3 and TRBJ1-2; 7 bases agree with TRBD1. J was trimmed by 2 bases and V by 5 bases; bases with no gene match: 5. Germline loops: CDR1 LGHNA, CDR2 YSLEER. The CDR3 totals 14 residues. The CDR3: CASSLQTGNYGYTF. In nucleotides, the CDR3 is TGCGCCAGCAGCTTACAGACAGGGAACTATGGCTACACCTTC.